These T cell receptor beta chains were read from a single sample in a study of T cell responses to AZD1222 COVID-19 vaccine. Here immunoSEQ multiplex PCR was the method, and the copy in TCRdb shows in-frame clones only, minus some. Here the sample spans more than 100,000 clones, around 90% being singletons. The source was peripheral blood, collected 28 days after the second AZD1222 dose. The receptors here all came from an adult who received the AZD1222 COVID-19 vaccine. The CDR3 runs from the conserved cysteine through the conserved F or W. Each record gives: V gene, D gene, J gene, CDR3 protein, CDR3 DNA. D genes are given only for firm matches.

v_call: TRBV6-5; d_call: -; j_call: TRBJ1-3; cdr3_aa: CASSWGGGGSGNTIYF; cdr3_nt: TGTGCCAGCAGTTGGGGCGGCGGGGGATCTGGAAACACCATATATTTT
v_call: TRBV5-1; d_call: -; j_call: TRBJ2-7; cdr3_aa: CASSYVMGQGSDEQYF; cdr3_nt: TGCGCCAGCAGTTATGTTATGGGGCAGGGGAGCGACGAGCAGTACTTC
v_call: TRBV19; d_call: -; j_call: TRBJ1-4; cdr3_aa: CASSTGTRREKLFF; cdr3_nt: TGTGCCAGTAGTACCGGGACAAGACGAGAAAAACTGTTTTTT
v_call: TRBV29-1; d_call: -; j_call: TRBJ2-3; cdr3_aa: CSAPIEGTDTQYF; cdr3_nt: TGCAGCGCCCCCATCGAGGGGACAGATACGCAGTATTTT
v_call: TRBV3-1/TRBV3-2; d_call: -; j_call: TRBJ1-1; cdr3_aa: CASSHLRGGTEAFF; cdr3_nt: TGTGCCAGCAGCCACTTACGAGGGGGCACTGAAGCTTTCTTT
v_call: TRBV15; d_call: -; j_call: TRBJ1-6; cdr3_aa: CATSRDRALDSPLHF; cdr3_nt: TGTGCCACCAGCAGAGACAGGGCCTTGGATTCACCCCTCCACTTT
v_call: TRBV9; d_call: -; j_call: TRBJ1-2; cdr3_aa: CASSVEQGYGYTF; cdr3_nt: TGTGCCAGCAGCGTAGAACAGGGCTATGGCTACACCTTC
v_call: TRBV29-1; d_call: -; j_call: TRBJ1-5; cdr3_aa: CSVADSNQPQHF; cdr3_nt: TGCAGCGTGGCAGATAGCAATCAGCCCCAGCATTTT
v_call: TRBV27; d_call: TRBD2; j_call: TRBJ2-1; cdr3_aa: CASRSAGGGSYNEQFF; cdr3_nt: TGTGCCAGCAGGTCGGCGGGGGGGGGCTCCTACAATGAGCAGTTCTTC
v_call: TRBV5-1; d_call: -; j_call: TRBJ1-6; cdr3_aa: CASSAQGGGRDSPLHF; cdr3_nt: TGCGCCAGCAGCGCCCAAGGCGGGGGCCGAGATTCACCCCTCCACTTT